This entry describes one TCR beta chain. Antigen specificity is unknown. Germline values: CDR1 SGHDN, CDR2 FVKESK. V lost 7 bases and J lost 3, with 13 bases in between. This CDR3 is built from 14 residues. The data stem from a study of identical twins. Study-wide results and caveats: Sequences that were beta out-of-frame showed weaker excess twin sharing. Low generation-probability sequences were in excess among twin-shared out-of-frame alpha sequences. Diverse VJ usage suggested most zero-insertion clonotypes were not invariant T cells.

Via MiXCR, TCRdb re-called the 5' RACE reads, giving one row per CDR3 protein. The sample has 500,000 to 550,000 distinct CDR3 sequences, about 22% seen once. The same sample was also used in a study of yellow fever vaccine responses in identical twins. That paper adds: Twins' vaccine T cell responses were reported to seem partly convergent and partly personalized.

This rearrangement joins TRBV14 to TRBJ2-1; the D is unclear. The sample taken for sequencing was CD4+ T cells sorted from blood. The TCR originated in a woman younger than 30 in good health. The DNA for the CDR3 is TGTGCCAGCAATGCTGGGCTGGTCTACAATGAGCAGTTCTTC. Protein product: CASNAGLVYNEQFF.